This T cell receptor (beta chain) originates from a study of cytomegalovirus exposure and HLA in healthy donors. Across the whole study: Around 81% of roughly 430 genotyped donors fell in the Caucasian-associated ancestry cluster.

Looked up from germline, CDR1 is KGHSH and CDR2 is LQKENI. V was pared by 3 bases and J by 11 bases, with 10 bases of the junction left unmatched. The CDR3 covers 14 residues. As concerns this clone: Its target is not known.

Primers for the PCR totalled 60 Vbeta and 13 Jbeta. The method was immunoSEQ multiplex PCR; TCRdb's version includes in-frame clones alone and lacks a portion of them. The table includes about 240,000 clones, 82% detected once. Overall study results and limits: Testing in vitro showed three CMV-associated chains specific for CMV antigens. In an earlier analysis, about 87% or about 30%: the productive usage of most TCR beta V segments. It was likely that a cluster of highly shared sequence variants was a sequencing artifact.

The sequence was obtained from a woman aged 40 to 55 in good health and CMV-seropositive. Sequenced: PBMCs. The genes are TRBV18 and TRBJ1-1, with 9 bases that match TRBD1. The CDR3 is CASSPAGTGFRAFF. DNA for the CDR3: TGTGCCAGCTCACCTGCCGGGACAGGGTTTCGGGCTTTCTTT.